The 32 T cell receptor beta chains below all came from one sample that was sequenced in a study of immune cell composition in non-small cell lung cancer. Normal lung was taken at the farthest possible site, at least 3 cm from tumour. Generated by immunoSEQ multiplex PCR, the TCRdb table keeps only in-frame clones and is missing some. Of 6,200 or so clones in the sample, roughly three quarters were seen once. Source material: non-adjacent lung tissue. The source is a human donor with non-small cell lung cancer.

The gene calls are TRBV5-4 and TRBJ1-3; 9 bases line up with TRBD1. This CDR3 spans 17 amino acids. V was pared by 0 bases and J by 4 bases, with 8 bases of the junction left unmatched. CDR1 and CDR2 (germline): SGHNT, YYREEE (reference sequence). CDR3 nucleotides: TGTGCCAGCAGCTTGGCCCCGGACAGGGGAGCGGGAAACACCATATATTTT. As protein: CASSLAPDRGAGNTIYF.

V is TRBV7-9 and J is TRBJ2-1; TRBD2 agrees at 9 bases. This CDR3 comprises 13 residues. Germline values: CDR1 SEHNR, CDR2 FQNEAQ (reference sequence). The V gene end was trimmed by 8 bases and the J gene end by 8 bases; junction bases not matched to a gene: 7. The CDR3 DNA is TGTGCCAGCTCGCGGGAGGGTACCGATGAGCAGTTCTTC. As protein: CASSREGTDEQFF.

This clone was observed a handful of times. This chain joins TRBV6-1 and TRBJ1-4; D is ambiguous. The length of the CDR3 is 14 residues. The germline V gene has CDR1 MNHNS and CDR2 SASEGT. Trimming removed 8 bases at V and 7 bases at J, with 17 bases between. The CDR3 bases are TGTGCCAGCCCCTTGACGAGGGATCGTGAAAAACTGTTTTTT. Its protein product is CASPLTRDREKLFF.

The chain combines TRBV19 with TRBJ1-1; D might be TRBD1 (5 bases). From germline, CDR1 is LNHDA and CDR2 SQIVND (reference sequence). Trimming cost V 4 bases and J 11 bases, with 20 bases left between them. CDR3 length: 14 amino acids. The CDR3 sequence: CASSTFTAGRGAFF. The DNA of the CDR3 is TGTGCCAGTAGTACTTTTACTGCGGGACGGGGGGCTTTCTTT.

By sample fraction, this clone is medium-sized. J is TRBJ1-5 and V is TRBV6-5, with 10 bases lining up with TRBD1. V lost 7 bases, J lost 4 bases, and 1 base stayed unmatched. Looked up from germline, CDR1 is MNHEY and CDR2 is SVGAGI. This CDR3 contains 13 residues. CDR3 coding DNA: TGTGCCAGCAAGGGACAGGGGAATCAGCCCCAGCATTTT. Its translation is CASKGQGNQPQHF.

This chain connects TRBV6-1 to TRBJ1-4; D is possibly TRBD1 (6 bases). The CDR3 contains 14 residues. Trimming removed 1 base at V and 5 bases at J, with 8 bases between. Germline V gives CDR1 MNHNS, CDR2 SASEGT. CDR3 sequence reads: CASSEGTANEKLFF. CDR3 coding DNA: TGTGCCAGCAGTGAAGGGACAGCGAATGAAAAACTGTTTTTT.

The chain is built from TRBV10-3 and TRBJ1-6; 7 bases are a match to TRBD1. The CDR3 runs 14 residues. Germline CDR1 reads ENHRY; CDR2 reads SYGVKD. The V and J ends lost 3 bases and 5 bases, in that order; junction bases with no gene match: 1. The CDR3 DNA reads as TGTGCCATCAGTGAACAGGGGAATAATTCACCCCTCCACTTT. Translated: CAISEQGNNSPLHF.

This clone was observed a few times. The chain is built from TRBV11-2 and TRBJ2-7; 10 bases are shared with TRBD1. The CDR3 loop spans 14 amino acids. Germline assignment: CDR1 SGHAT and CDR2 FQNNGV. J was trimmed by 1 base and V by 6 bases; bases with no gene match: 3. The CDR3 loop reads CASRDRGHSYEQYF. The CDR3 region has the DNA TGTGCCAGCAGAGACAGGGGGCATTCCTACGAGCAGTACTTC.

The chain combines TRBV27 with TRBJ2-2, with 10 nucleotides matching TRBD1. This CDR3 comprises 16 residues. Germline V gives CDR1 MNHEY, CDR2 SMNVEV (reference sequence). V shed 10 bases, J shed 6 bases, and the junction held 14 bases outside the gene matches. The CDR3 DNA reads as TGTGCCACCTCGCACTCCCGGGACAGGGGCCCCGGGGAGCTGTTTTTT. This translates into CATSHSRDRGPGELFF.

The chain uses TRBV6-5 and TRBJ2-2, with TRBD2 identical over 9 bases. The CDR3 spans 15 residues. The germline gives CDR1 MNHEY, CDR2 SVGAGI. The V segment lost 2 bases and the J segment 8 bases; nucleotides outside the gene matches: 6. This chain's CDR3 is CASSYQSGGIGELFF. DNA for the CDR3: TGTGCCAGCAGTTACCAAAGCGGGGGGATTGGGGAGCTGTTTTTT.

The chain couples TRBV7-9 to TRBJ2-5; D gene unclear. Trimming shortened V by 5 bases and J by 3 bases, and 13 bases separated the two germline ends. The CDR3 has 14 amino acids. Germline V lookup: CDR1 SEHNR, CDR2 FQNEAQ (reference sequence). The CDR3 nucleotides read TGTGCCAGCAGCCCCTCCCCTTATAAAGAGACCCAGTACTTC. Protein: CASSPSPYKETQYF. The variable domain in full, completed from reference TRBV7-9 and TRBJ2-5, reads DTGVSQNPRHKITKRGQNVTFRCDPISEHNRLYWYRQTLGQGPEFLTYFQNEAQLEKSRLLSDRFSAERPKGSFSTLEIQRTEQGDSAMYLCASSPSPYKETQYFGPGTRLLVL.

The chain combines TRBV2 with TRBJ2-7; the match to TRBD1 covers 7 bases. CDR3 size: 13 residues. J lost 3 bases, V lost 9 bases, and 8 bases had no gene match. In germline, CDR1 is SNHLY, CDR2 FYNNEI. CDR3 DNA sequence: TGTGCCAGTAGACCGGGACAGAACTACGAGCAGTACTTC. Its translation: CASRPGQNYEQYF.

This chain uses TRBV6-5 with TRBJ1-1; D remains ambiguous. The germline V and J ends were trimmed by 8 bases and 3 bases, with 7 bases remaining between them. CDR1 and CDR2 from the germline V gene are MNHEY and SVGAGI. This CDR3 is 11 amino acids long. In DNA form, the CDR3 reads TGTGCCAGCCAAGCCTACACTGAAGCTTTCTTT. As protein: CASQAYTEAFF.

The chain couples TRBV27 to TRBJ1-5; the D gene is possibly TRBD1 (6 bases). V was pared by 3 bases and J by 3 bases, with 9 bases between. The CDR3 is made up of 14 amino acids. Germline V CDR1 and CDR2: MNHEY, SMNVEV (reference sequence). CDR3 DNA sequence: TGTGCCAGCAGTTTGGACAGCCCCAATCAGCCCCAGCATTTT. Translating gives CASSLDSPNQPQHF.

This clone was observed once. This sequence joins TRBV5-1 and TRBJ2-3; perhaps TRBD2 as D (5 bases). V was cut by 0 bases and J by 2 bases, with 13 bases left in between. The germline CDR1 and CDR2 sequences are SGHRS and YFSETQ. CDR3 length: 16 residues. The CDR3 coding sequence is TGCGCCAGCAGCTTGGATATGGCGGGCTCCACAGATACGCAGTATTTT. This encodes CASSLDMAGSTDTQYF.

This chain connects TRBV19 to TRBJ1-5; 7 bases align to TRBD1. This CDR3 is built from 15 residues. CDR1 is LNHDA and CDR2 is SQIVND in the germline V gene (reference sequence). V was pared by 2 bases and J by 2 bases, with 3 bases of the junction left unmatched. The CDR3 DNA is TGTGCCAGTAGTATAAGGGGGCTGGGCAATCAGCCCCAGCATTTT. Translating gives CASSIRGLGNQPQHF.

This clone was detected only once. The chain couples TRBV7-9 to TRBJ2-5; 8 bases are shared with TRBD1. Germline assignment: CDR1 SEHNR and CDR2 FQNEAQ (reference sequence). The J segment lost 1 base and the V segment lost 5 bases, leaving 6 bases of the junction unmatched. This CDR3 spans 15 amino acids. CDR3 DNA: TGTGCCAGCAGCCAGAGACAGGGGCCCCAAGAGACCCAGTACTTC. It is translated as CASSQRQGPQETQYF.

On this clone: Other nucleotide sequences in the sample specify the same CDR3. V and J are TRBV14 and TRBJ1-1, with unresolved D. The germline CDR1 and CDR2 sequences are SGHDN and FVKESK. V was cut by 3 bases and J by 4 bases, with 9 bases left in between. This CDR3 has 13 amino acids. CDR3 loop: CASSHHGSTEAFF. DNA of the CDR3: TGTGCCAGCAGCCATCACGGGAGCACTGAAGCTTTCTTT.

This clone was seen only once. This chain links TRBV5-4 with TRBJ2-7, with 7 bases that match TRBD2. V trimming: 1 base; J trimming: 0 bases; junction bases outside the gene matches: 10. Per the germline V gene, CDR1 is SGHNT and CDR2 is YYREEE (reference sequence). The CDR3 is made up of 17 amino acids. CDR3 in amino acids: CASSLSGAGSSSYEQYF. The CDR3 bases are TGTGCCAGCAGCTTGAGTGGAGCGGGGTCCTCCTCCTACGAGCAGTACTTC. The whole variable domain, filled in from reference TRBV5-4 and TRBJ2-7, reads ETGVTQSPTHLIKTRGQQVTLRCSSQSGHNTVSWYQQALGQGPQFIFQYYREEENGRGNFPPRFSGLQFPNYSSELNVNALELDDSALYLCASSLSGAGSSSYEQYFGPGTRLTVT.

The chain is built from TRBV6-1 and TRBJ2-2, with a weak D call TRBD2 (6 bases). The V gene's germline CDR1 is MNHNS and CDR2 SASEGT. The CDR3 sequence is 13 residues long. The V end was cut by 3 bases, the J end by 7 bases, with 9 bases between. The CDR3 DNA is TGTGCCAGCAGTGAGGGGGGAAGCGGGGAGCTGTTTTTT. Amino acid sequence: CASSEGGSGELFF.

This chain uses TRBV14 with TRBJ1-1; D is possibly TRBD1 (6 bases). The germline V gene encodes CDR1 SGHDN and CDR2 FVKESK. V lost 3 bases and J lost 1, with 9 bases in between. The CDR3 totals 14 residues. CDR3 amino acids: CASSHRGKNTEAFF. CDR3 in DNA: TGTGCCAGCAGCCACAGGGGAAAGAACACTGAAGCTTTCTTT.

This clone was seen just once. The chain employs TRBV6-1 and TRBJ2-7, with TRBD1 matching over 9 bases. CDR3 length: 15 amino acids. Germline CDR1 is MNHNS and CDR2 is SASEGT. The junction had 12 bases not matched to a gene; V was cut back by 10 bases and J by 2 bases. The CDR3 DNA reads TGTGCCACCACAGGGGGCCTACAGGGAGCCTACGAGCAGTACTTC. Translating it yields CATTGGLQGAYEQYF.

The J gene is TRBJ2-3, the V gene TRBV5-1; 10 bases match TRBD2. V lost 0 bases, J lost 6 bases, and 10 bases stayed unmatched. Germline-derived CDR1 and CDR2 are SGHRS and YFSETQ. This CDR3 has 17 amino acids. This chain's CDR3 is CASSLGPAGTSADTQYF. CDR3 DNA: TGCGCCAGCAGCTTGGGACCCGCCGGGACTAGCGCGGATACGCAGTATTTT.

The chain uses TRBV28 and TRBJ2-2; 8 positions agree with TRBD1. The V gene's germline CDR1 is MDHEN and CDR2 SYDVKM. V gave up 5 bases and J gave up 5 bases; unmatched junction bases: 7. This CDR3 has 15 amino acids. As DNA, the CDR3 is TGTGCCAGCAGTCCCGGGACAGGAGGGACCGGGGAGCTGTTTTTT. It codes for CASSPGTGGTGELFF.

The chain combines TRBV28 with TRBJ2-7; D perhaps matches TRBD1 (5 bases). In germline, CDR1 is MDHEN, CDR2 SYDVKM. This CDR3 contains 11 residues. V dropped 5 bases and J dropped 5 bases, with 7 bases sitting between them. The CDR3 DNA reads as TGTGCCAGCAGTCCCAGGGACGAGCAGTACTTC. Protein product: CASSPRDEQYF.

The chain recombines TRBV10-3 with TRBJ2-6; maybe TRBD2 (5 bases). Germline values: CDR1 ENHRY, CDR2 SYGVKD. V was clipped by 3 bases and J by 4 bases, with 13 bases between them. The length of the CDR3 is 16 residues. The CDR3 here is CAISDGKTTGANVLTF. The CDR3, as DNA: TGTGCCATCAGTGACGGGAAAACTACCGGGGCCAACGTCCTGACTTTC.

V usage is TRBV13 and J usage is TRBJ2-5, with D perhaps matching TRBD2 (5 bases). V was pared by 7 bases and J by 0 bases, with 15 bases between. In germline, CDR1 is PRHDT, CDR2 FYEKMQ (reference sequence). This CDR3 is built from 15 residues. CDR3 bases: TGTGCCAGCACCCTCGGGAAACAGAACCAAGAGACCCAGTACTTC. Translated, it gives CASTLGKQNQETQYF.

The chain couples TRBV12-1 to TRBJ1-5. TRBV12-1 is a documented pseudogene. The CDR3 loop spans 15 amino acids. Written as DNA, the CDR3 is TGTGCCAGCAGCCCCTGGGGGGGGCACAATCAGCCCCAGCATTTT. Translating it yields CASSPWGGHNQPQHF.

The rearrangement links TRBV12-5 to TRBJ2-3; possible D gene TRBD2, 5 bases. CDR1 and CDR2 (germline): LGHNT, FRNRAP. V was cut by 3 bases and J by 2 bases, with 12 bases left in between. The CDR3 spans 15 residues. The CDR3, as DNA: TGTGCTAGTGGTTTAGGAGCGGATTTCACAGATACGCAGTATTTT. Translating it yields CASGLGADFTDTQYF. The whole variable domain, filled in from reference TRBV12-5 and TRBJ2-3, reads DARVTQTPRHKVTEMGQEVTMRCQPILGHNTVFWYRQTMMQGLELLAYFRNRAPLDDSGMPKDRFSAEMPDATLATLKIQPSEPRDSAVYFCASGLGADFTDTQYFGPGTRLTVL.

The chain couples TRBV28 to TRBJ1-4; 7 positions match TRBD1. V lost 5 bases, J lost 6 bases, and 9 bases stayed unmatched. This CDR3 comprises 15 residues. CDR1 MDHEN and CDR2 SYDVKM come from the germline V gene. CDR3 amino acids: CASSEYRGGDEKLFF. CDR3 nucleotide sequence: TGTGCCAGCAGTGAGTACAGGGGTGGTGATGAAAAACTGTTTTTT.

The chain has TRBV19 and TRBJ2-3; D is uncertain. V lost 6 bases and J lost 0, with 7 bases in between. Germline CDR1 and CDR2: LNHDA and SQIVND (reference sequence). The CDR3 has 13 residues. Here the CDR3 reads CASRPGSTDTQYF. The CDR3 DNA is TGTGCCAGTAGGCCAGGTAGCACAGATACGCAGTATTTT.

By sample share, this clone is medium-sized. This rearrangement joins TRBV10-3 to TRBJ2-7; 11 bases line up with TRBD2. This CDR3 has 15 amino acids. With V trimmed by 7 bases and J by 4 bases, 9 bases remained unmatched. From germline, CDR1 is ENHRY and CDR2 SYGVKD. The CDR3 nucleotides read TGTGCCATCAAGACTAGCGGGGAGATAAAATACGAGCAGTACTTC. Its translation: CAIKTSGEIKYEQYF.